This is a list of T cell receptor beta chains from one sample in a study of blood T cell repertoires in COVID-19. The assay was immunoSEQ multiplex PCR, and TCRdb's table has in-frame clones only and misses some. The sample includes approximately 180,000 clones, over 80% seen only once; the top ten take roughly 9%. Material: peripheral blood. Source of these receptors: a woman in her seventies with acute or convalescent COVID-19. Each CDR3 is given with its conserved first and last residue. A D gene is named only where the DNA matches it firmly. Part of the rows lack a size; the others show once, few, many or a class for expanded clones.

V	J	size	D	CDR3	DNA
TRBV10-2	TRBJ2-2	.	.	CASRPGGRNTGELFF	TGCGCCAGCAGACCCGGGGGTCGGAACACCGGGGAGCTGTTTTTT
TRBV6-2/TRBV6-3	TRBJ1-5	.	TRBD1	CASSRRGDSNQPQHF	TGTGCCAGCAGCCGACGTGGGGACAGTAACCAGCCCCAGCATTTT
TRBV10-1	TRBJ1-5	.	.	CASPHVSSRINQPQHF	TGCGCCAGTCCCCATGTCAGTTCTAGGATCAATCAGCCCCAGCATTTT
TRBV6-2/TRBV6-3	TRBJ1-6	.	.	CASSYNGLASPLHF	TGTGCCAGCAGTTACAACGGACTGGCATCACCCCTCCACTTT
TRBV10-3	TRBJ2-3	.	TRBD2	CAISESGAGATDTQYF	TGTGCCATCAGTGAGTCAGGAGCGGGAGCCACAGATACGCAGTATTTT
TRBV28	TRBJ2-7	.	TRBD2	CASSAMTSGLYEQYF	TGTGCCAGCAGCGCCATGACTAGCGGCCTCTACGAGCAGTACTTC
TRBV7-3	TRBJ1-2	.	.	CASSSPGYGYTF	TGTGCCAGCAGCTCCCCAGGGTATGGCTACACCTTC
TRBV7-2	TRBJ1-3	.	.	CASSLKTGDGNTIYF	TGTGCCAGCAGCCTAAAGACCGGGGATGGAAACACCATATATTTT
TRBV7-9	TRBJ2-5	.	.	CASRAGRGETQYF	TGTGCCAGCCGGGCAGGGCGGGGAGAGACCCAGTACTTC
TRBV5-1	TRBJ2-3	few	TRBD2	CASSPGLAGSTDTQYF	TGCGCCAGCAGCCCCGGACTAGCGGGAAGCACAGATACGCAGTATTTT
TRBV30	TRBJ2-7	once	.	CAWSVQSGLEQYF	TGTGCCTGGAGTGTACAGTCAGGGCTCGAGCAGTACTTC
TRBV20-1	TRBJ1-2	.	TRBD1	CSASNQGAPGYTF	TGCAGTGCTAGTAACCAGGGGGCTCCCGGCTACACCTTC
TRBV12-3/TRBV12-4	TRBJ1-1	.	.	CASSRRDTEAFF	TGTGCCAGCAGTCGCAGGGACACTGAAGCTTTCTTT
TRBV5-1	TRBJ2-3	.	TRBD2	CASSMGLAGFTDTQYF	TGCGCCAGCAGCATGGGACTAGCGGGTTTCACAGATACGCAGTATTTT
TRBV11-1	TRBJ2-5	.	TRBD2	CASSSGLAGGQETQYF	TGTGCCAGCAGCTCAGGACTAGCGGGGGGCCAAGAGACCCAGTACTTC
TRBV29-1	TRBJ2-1	.	.	CSGSMVDEQFF	TGCAGCGGATCTATGGTCGATGAGCAGTTCTTC
TRBV7-9	TRBJ2-1	.	.	CASSPSSSHRPYNEQFF	TGTGCCAGCAGCCCTTCGTCTAGCCACAGACCCTACAATGAGCAGTTCTTC